The 22 T cell receptor beta chains presented below share a single source sample, sequenced in a study of beta chain features in type 1 diabetes. Overall study results and limits: Researchers report that Type 1 diabetes patients had moderately but significantly shorter TCRB CDR3s across all four CD4+ subsets.

As every portion of the isolated RNA was reverse transcribed, the sequencing read expressed TCRB transcripts. Assay: immunoSEQ multiplex PCR; the TCRdb copy retains only in-frame clones and omits some. The profile shows 600,000 to 700,000 clones, around 15% of them singletons. The antigens for these receptors are not known. The sequenced material came from naive CD4+ T cells from blood. The origin of the receptors is a man in his late teens or twenties with type 1 diabetes.

The CDR3 nucleotides are TGTGCCAGTAGTATAAGAGGTCGGGGGAATCAGCCCCAGCATTTT. It specifies CASSIRGRGNQPQHF. V usage is TRBV19 and J usage is TRBJ1-5, with D possibly matching TRBD1 (5 bases). The CDR3 length is 15 residues. The germline gives CDR1 LNHDA, CDR2 SQIVND (reference sequence). V gave up 2 bases and J gave up 4 bases, with 12 bases separating them. Based on the CDR3 plus reference TRBV19 and TRBJ1-5, the full variable domain is DGGITQSPKYLFRKEGQNVTLSCEQNLNHDAMYWYRQDPGQGLRLIYYSQIVNDFQKGDIAEGYSVSREKKESFPLTVTSAQKNPTAFYLCASSIRGRGNQPQHFGDGTRLSIL.

This clone turned up a few times. Other nucleotide sequences from this sample produce the same CDR3. The chain has TRBV11-3 and TRBJ2-3, with D uncertain. The V end was cut by 3 bases, the J end by 2 bases, with 6 bases between. Germline assignment: CDR1 SGHNT and CDR2 YENEEA. The CDR3 runs 13 residues. In DNA form, the CDR3 reads TGTGCCAGCAGCTTGGACCCCACAGATACGCAGTATTTT. Translation: CASSLDPTDTQYF. Full variable domain (rest looked up from reference TRBV11-3 and TRBJ2-3): EAGVVQSPRYKIIEKKQPVAFWCNPISGHNTLYWYLQNLGQGPELLIRYENEEAVDDSQLPKDRFSAERLKGVDSTLKIQPAELGDSAVYLCASSLDPTDTQYFGPGTRLTVL.

This chain uses TRBV30 with TRBJ1-1; 7 nucleotides line up with TRBD1. V lost 2 bases and J lost 7; bases outside the gene matches: 19. The CDR3 loop spans 17 amino acids. CDR1 and CDR2 from the germline V gene are GTSNPN and SVGIG (reference sequence). DNA of the CDR3: TGTGCCTGGAGTCATATCCGGGACAGTGAATATGTTGGTGAAGCTTTCTTT. It codes for CAWSHIRDSEYVGEAFF. Variable domain in full (rest from reference TRBV30 and TRBJ1-1): SQTIHQWPATLVQPVGSPLSLECTVEGTSNPNLYWYRQAAGRGLQLLFYSVGIGQISSEVPQNLSASRPQDRQFILSSKKLLLSDSGFYLCAWSHIRDSEYVGEAFFGQGTRLTVV.

The genes are TRBV14 and TRBJ2-5; D ambiguous. The CDR3 covers 14 residues. V dropped 4 bases and J dropped 5 bases, with 14 bases sitting between them. Germline V gives CDR1 SGHDN, CDR2 FVKESK. Here the CDR3 reads CASSLTSLTETQYF. CDR3 DNA sequence: TGTGCCAGCAGCCTAACGTCCCTCACGGAGACCCAGTACTTC.

A note on this clone: Other nucleotide sequences from this sample produce the same CDR3. The chain uses TRBV5-4 and TRBJ1-1; D gene ambiguous. Germline V lookup: CDR1 SGHNT, CDR2 YYREEE (reference sequence). The V gene lost 0 bases and the J gene lost 1 base, with 4 bases spanning the gap. CDR3 size: 13 residues. DNA for the CDR3: TGTGCCAGCAGCTTGGGGGGGAACACTGAAGCTTTCTTT. This gives the protein CASSLGGNTEAFF.

This clone was recorded a few times. The chain combines TRBV27 with TRBJ1-4; D gene unclear. V was cut by 6 bases and J by 11 bases, with 13 bases left in between. This CDR3 comprises 12 residues. Germline values: CDR1 MNHEY, CDR2 SMNVEV (reference sequence). CDR3 nucleotides: TGTGCCAGCAGATCCCCTGTGGGGAAACTGTTTTTT. Its protein is CASRSPVGKLFF.

The sample holds a few counts of this clone. V and J are TRBV15 and TRBJ1-1, with 8 bases matching TRBD1. V was clipped by 5 bases and J by 0 bases; unmatched bases: 17. CDR1 is LNHNV, CDR2 YYDKDF, per germline (reference sequence). This CDR3 region has 19 residues. CDR3 sequence (DNA): TGTGCCACCAGCGGCGACAGGGGTCCTGACCTGTTAATGAACACTGAAGCTTTCTTT. It encodes CATSGDRGPDLLMNTEAFF.

This chain connects TRBV30 to TRBJ2-2; tentative D call: TRBD1 (5 bases). The V gene's germline CDR1 is GTSNPN and CDR2 SVGIG (reference sequence). Trimming shortened V by 2 bases and J by 5 bases, and 9 bases separated the two germline ends. CDR3 length: 13 residues. This CDR3 reads CAWSYQGTGELFF. CDR3 in DNA: TGTGCCTGGAGTTACCAGGGTACCGGGGAGCTGTTTTTT.

The sample holds a few counts of this clone. The V call is TRBV9, the J call TRBJ2-4; 9 bases agree with TRBD1. Trimming removed 4 bases from V and 9 bases from J; junction bases left unmatched: 8. This CDR3 region has 14 residues. Germline lookup yields CDR1 SGDLS and CDR2 YYNGEE. This CDR3 is CASSSGQGGGIQYF. CDR3 DNA: TGTGCCAGCAGCTCGGGACAGGGAGGCGGCATTCAGTACTTC.

This clone was seen a few times. CDR3 in amino acids: CASSEDHDRPYGYTF. The CDR3 DNA follows: TGTGCCAGCAGTGAAGATCACGACAGACCATATGGCTACACCTTC. The V and J genes are TRBV6-1 and TRBJ1-2; the D gene is possibly TRBD1 (5 bases). The CDR3 extends over 15 amino acids. Per the germline V gene, CDR1 is MNHNS and CDR2 is SASEGT. Trimming shortened V by 1 base and J by 5 bases, and 14 bases separated the two germline ends.

This chain uses TRBV7-3 with TRBJ1-1, with D unclear. In germline, CDR1 is SGHTA, CDR2 FQGTGA. This CDR3 has 13 residues. Trimming pared 4 bases from V and 4 bases from J, leaving 10 bases between. The CDR3 loop reads CASSSRSATEAFF. The CDR3 DNA reads as TGTGCCAGCAGCTCCAGATCGGCCACTGAAGCTTTCTTT. Using reference TRBV7-3 and TRBJ1-1 for the parts outside the CDR3, the full variable domain is GAGVSQTPSNKVTEKGKYVELRCDPISGHTALYWYRQSLGQGPEFLIYFQGTGAADDSGLPNDRFFAVRPEGSVSTLKIQRTERGDSAVYLCASSSRSATEAFFGQGTRLTVV.

This clone was found a few times. The chain employs TRBV7-7 and TRBJ2-3; TRBD2 might be the D (5 bases). The ends were cut back, 4 bases at V and 4 bases at J, with 9 bases in the middle. The CDR3 is 13 residues long. Germline V CDR1 and CDR2: SSHAT, FNYEAQ (reference sequence). The DNA for the CDR3 is TGTGCCAGCAGCTCCACCGGGGCAGATACGCAGTATTTT. Translating gives CASSSTGADTQYF.

This clone occurred a few times. This chain joins TRBV5-1 and TRBJ2-1; D unresolved. The CDR3 sequence is 13 residues long. V was cut by 0 bases and J by 5 bases, with 6 bases left in between. In germline, CDR1 is SGHRS, CDR2 YFSETQ. The CDR3 region has the DNA TGCGCCAGCAGCTTGGCCGGAAACAATGAGCAGTTCTTC. Its translation is CASSLAGNNEQFF.

The chain couples TRBV25-1 to TRBJ1-5; D unclear. Germline CDR1 and CDR2: MGHDK and SYGVNS. V lost 4 bases and J 7 bases, leaving 11 bases between the germline ends. The length of the CDR3 is 13 residues. In DNA, the CDR3 is TGTGCCAGCAGTGGTGGGAAGGGCCAGCCCCAGCATTTT. It codes for CASSGGKGQPQHF.

Only a few counts were recorded for this clone. The chain employs TRBV14 and TRBJ1-2; tentative D call: TRBD1 (6 bases). V shed 2 bases and J shed 12 bases, with 19 bases lying between them. Germline CDR1 SGHDN, CDR2 FVKESK. The CDR3 runs 14 residues. CDR3 DNA sequence: TGTGCCAGCAGCCAATCCCATGAGGGGGTTTTGAACACCTTC. Amino acid sequence: CASSQSHEGVLNTF.

This chain links TRBV4-1 with TRBJ2-1; TRBD1 matches at 8 bases. The J segment lost 8 bases and the V segment lost 1 base, leaving 10 bases of the junction unmatched. Per the germline V gene, CDR1 is MGHRA and CDR2 is YSYEKL. There are 16 residues in the CDR3. Here the CDR3 DNA reads TGCGCCAGCAGCCAAGTGGTCGGACAGGGCATCGATGAGCAGTTCTTC. Translated, it gives CASSQVVGQGIDEQFF.

The genes are TRBV25-1 and TRBJ1-3; D is uncertain. The V end was cut by 4 bases, the J end by 0 bases, with 7 bases between. Germline CDR1 reads MGHDK; CDR2 reads SYGVNS. The CDR3 extends over 14 amino acids. CDR3 DNA: TGTGCCAGCAGTGGAGGGCCCTCTGGAAACACCATATATTTT. Translated, it gives CASSGGPSGNTIYF. Combining the CDR3 with reference TRBV25-1 and TRBJ1-3 gives the whole variable domain EADIYQTPRYLVIGTGKKITLECSQTMGHDKMYWYQQDPGMELHLIHYSYGVNSTEKGDLSSESTVSRIRTEHFPLTLESARPSHTSQYLCASSGGPSGNTIYFGEGSWLTVV.

This clone was detected a few times. Other nucleotide sequences in the sample specify the same CDR3. The chain recombines TRBV30 with TRBJ1-5; the D is unclear. Looked up from germline, CDR1 is GTSNPN and CDR2 is SVGIG (reference sequence). Trimming left V 0 bases short and J 3 bases short, with 6 bases between. The CDR3 runs 13 residues. The CDR3 DNA reads TGTGCCTGGAGTGTTACGGACAATCAGCCCCAGCATTTT. As protein: CAWSVTDNQPQHF.

V usage is TRBV15 and J usage is TRBJ2-7; D gene uncertain. V shed 6 bases and J shed 0 bases, with 9 bases lying between them. In germline, CDR1 is LNHNV, CDR2 YYDKDF (reference sequence). This CDR3 comprises 13 residues. Here the CDR3 reads CATRGGGSYEQYF. For the CDR3, the DNA is TGTGCCACCAGGGGTGGCGGCTCCTACGAGCAGTACTTC.

This clone showed up just a few times. The gene calls are TRBV28 and TRBJ2-7; 7 bases agree with TRBD2. CDR3 length equals 14 residues. Looked up from germline, CDR1 is MDHEN and CDR2 is SYDVKM. V was clipped by 4 bases and J by 3 bases; unmatched bases: 6. CDR3 bases: TGTGCCAGCAGTTCTGGGGAGGGAGGCTACGAGCAGTACTTC. Its protein product is CASSSGEGGYEQYF.

For the CDR3, the DNA is TGTGCCAGCAGCCTTACGGAGGGGACGGAACTGTTTTTT. It is translated as CASSLTEGTELFF. The chain couples TRBV11-2 to TRBJ1-4; possible D gene TRBD1, 5 bases. The V end was cut by 5 bases, the J end by 12 bases, with 16 bases between. Germline values: CDR1 SGHAT, CDR2 FQNNGV. The CDR3 covers 13 residues.

Only a few counts were recorded for this clone. The CDR3 protein is CASSYEKGVLTF. Written as DNA, the CDR3 is TGTGCCAGCAGTTACGAGAAAGGAGTCCTGACTTTC. The chain combines TRBV6-5 with TRBJ2-6; D gene unclear. Germline V CDR1 and CDR2: MNHEY, SVGAGI. This CDR3 has 12 amino acids. V lost 2 bases, J lost 13 bases, and 9 bases lay in between.